The next 17 T cell receptor beta chains were all read from a single sample in a study of blood T cell repertoires in COVID-19. The repertoire was sequenced with immunoSEQ multiplex PCR; TCRdb's copy has only in-frame clones and lacks some. Among roughly 70,000 clones listed, around 85% were seen once. Sample: peripheral blood. These receptors all come from an elderly woman with acute or convalescent COVID-19.

V is TRBV7-9 and J is TRBJ1-4; 10 bases are shared with TRBD1. CDR3 length: 12 residues. The trim removed 3 bases at V and 12 bases at J, leaving 1 base unmatched. Germline V gene data show CDR1 as SEHNR and CDR2 as FQNEAQ (reference sequence). CDR3 DNA: TGTGCCAGCAGCTTCGGGACAGGGGAACTGTTTTTT. Translating it yields CASSFGTGELFF.

The V and J genes are TRBV30 and TRBJ1-1; a possible D gene is TRBD1 (6 bases). This CDR3 spans 13 amino acids. V was shortened by 3 bases and J by 0 bases, with 8 bases between the two germline ends. From germline, CDR1 is GTSNPN and CDR2 SVGIG (reference sequence). CDR3: CAWSTGMNTEAFF. The CDR3 DNA reads TGTGCCTGGAGCACAGGGATGAACACTGAAGCTTTCTTT.

This chain connects TRBV24-1 to TRBJ2-1; maybe TRBD1 (6 bases). CDR1 and CDR2 (germline): KGHDR, SFDVKD. This CDR3 is built from 16 residues. V lost 4 bases to trimming and J lost 4 bases, with 16 bases between them. The CDR3 sequence: CATSDSRGTPYNEQFF. As DNA, the CDR3 is TGTGCCACCAGTGACTCGAGGGGGACACCTTACAATGAGCAGTTCTTC.

The rearrangement joins TRBV6-5 to TRBJ1-1, with 9 bases identical to TRBD1. Germline CDR1 is MNHEY and CDR2 is SVGAGI. V gave up 2 bases and J gave up 5 bases; unmatched junction bases: 6. The CDR3 is 15 amino acids. Here the CDR3 reads CASSYGDRVDTEAFF. The CDR3 DNA is TGTGCCAGCAGTTACGGGGACAGGGTGGATACTGAAGCTTTCTTT.

There are a few counts of this clone. This chain links TRBV9 with TRBJ1-1; possibly TRBD1 for D (5 bases). The V end lost 4 bases, the J end lost 1 base, and 14 bases lay between the germline ends. The CDR3 covers 15 residues. Germline CDR1 is SGDLS and CDR2 is YYNGEE. In DNA, the CDR3 is TGTGCCAGCAGCTCGAGTGGGGCATCGAACACTGAAGCTTTCTTT. It specifies CASSSSGASNTEAFF. The full variable domain, its missing parts supplied by reference TRBV9 and TRBJ1-1, is DSGVTQTPKHLITATGQRVTLRCSPRSGDLSVYWYQQSLDQGLQFLIQYYNGEERAKGNILERFSAQQFPDLHSELNLSSLELGDSALYFCASSSSGASNTEAFFGQGTRLTVV.

The genes are TRBV2 and TRBJ1-3; TRBD1 aligns across 9 bases. Germline trimming cut 3 bases from V and 8 bases from J; bases unmatched to any gene: 5. Germline V gives CDR1 SNHLY, CDR2 FYNNEI. CDR3 length: 14 amino acids. This CDR3 reads CASSEWTGVYTIYF. As DNA, the CDR3 is TGTGCCAGCAGTGAGTGGACAGGGGTATACACCATATATTTT.

The chain is built from TRBV27 and TRBJ1-1; no firm D call. The CDR3 contains 16 residues. Germline CDR1 is MNHEY and CDR2 is SMNVEV (reference sequence). Trimming pared 4 bases from V and 4 bases from J, leaving 19 bases between. The CDR3 DNA sequence: TGTGCCAGCAGTTCGGTTCCCTCCATGGGCGTCACTGAAGCTTTCTTT. Translating it yields CASSSVPSMGVTEAFF.

V usage is TRBV2 and J usage is TRBJ1-5; TRBD1 might be the D (5 bases). Trimming pared 9 bases from V and 10 bases from J, leaving 19 bases between. Germline V gene data show CDR1 as SNHLY and CDR2 as FYNNEI. This CDR3 contains 13 residues. CDR3 sequence reads: CARGMDTEGPQHF. The CDR3 nucleotides read TGTGCCAGGGGAATGGACACGGAAGGCCCCCAGCATTTT.

This rearrangement joins TRBV29-1 to TRBJ1-2; D uncertain. The V and J ends lost 7 bases and 8 bases respectively, with 14 bases between them. Germline loops: CDR1 SQVTM, CDR2 ANQGSEA. CDR3 size: 11 residues. The CDR3 is CSARVGWGYTF. DNA of the CDR3: TGCAGCGCCCGGGTCGGGTGGGGCTACACCTTC.

For this clone: The CDR3 end shows no conserved phenylalanine or tryptophan, and so a read error is likely. The DNA is omitted, as the CDR3 cannot be located on it reliably, and the CDR3 follows TCRdb's listing. The chain joins TRBV7-9 to TRBJ2-3; the table's D call, TRBD2, was not checked against the DNA. Germline V gives CDR1 SEHNR, CDR2 FQNEAQ (reference sequence). A total of 12 residues make up the CDR3, ends included. The CDR3 here is CASSFNMGLAGV.

The chain uses TRBV4-2 and TRBJ2-1, with 12 bases lining up with TRBD2. There are 17 residues in the CDR3. Germline CDR1 LGHNA, CDR2 YNFKEQ. V lost 1 base to trimming and J lost 9 bases; unmatched junction nucleotides: 10. This CDR3 reads CASSQVGLAGGSGEQFF. DNA of the CDR3: TGTGCCAGCAGCCAAGTGGGGCTAGCGGGAGGGTCCGGTGAGCAGTTCTTC.

The J gene is TRBJ2-7, the V gene TRBV15; possibly TRBD1 for D (6 bases). Trimming stripped 1 base from V and 5 bases from J, with 15 bases between. CDR3 length equals 15 residues. Germline V lookup: CDR1 LNHNV, CDR2 YYDKDF (reference sequence). CDR3: CATSRGNRDFDEQYF. The CDR3 bases are TGTGCCACCAGCAGAGGGAACAGGGATTTCGACGAGCAGTACTTC.

The chain has TRBV28 and TRBJ2-7, with 8 bases lining up with TRBD2. The length of the CDR3 is 15 residues. The V segment lost 5 bases and the J segment 2 bases; nucleotides outside the gene matches: 8. Germline assignment: CDR1 MDHEN and CDR2 SYDVKM. DNA for the CDR3: TGTGCCAGCAGTCTACCGGGACTAGGGGCCTACGAGCAGTACTTC. Translating it yields CASSLPGLGAYEQYF.

The chain combines TRBV19 with TRBJ2-3, with 7 bases identical to TRBD2. Losses at the gene ends were 4 bases for V and 6 bases for J; bases not matched to a gene: 13. The CDR3 has 16 amino acids. CDR1 is LNHDA and CDR2 is SQIVND in the germline V gene (reference sequence). The CDR3, as DNA: TGTGCCAGTAGTACCCCCAAGGGAGCGGGACCCGATACGCAGTATTTT. The encoded protein is CASSTPKGAGPDTQYF.

The chain recombines TRBV2 with TRBJ2-7; 7 nucleotides line up with TRBD2. Germline assignment: CDR1 SNHLY and CDR2 FYNNEI. V lost 8 bases and J lost 5; bases outside the gene matches: 9. This CDR3 spans 13 amino acids. The DNA for the CDR3 is TGTGCCAGCGGGAAGCGGGGCCGCAACGAGCAGTACTTC. Protein product: CASGKRGRNEQYF.

A few counts support this clone. The chain recombines TRBV5-1 with TRBJ2-1; maybe TRBD2 (5 bases). The CDR3 spans 15 residues. CDR1 and CDR2 (germline): SGHRS, YFSETQ. Trimming stripped 0 bases from V and 6 bases from J, with 13 bases between. CDR3 sequence reads: CASSLEVGKGNEQFF. CDR3 nucleotide sequence: TGCGCCAGCAGCTTGGAGGTCGGGAAAGGCAATGAGCAGTTCTTC. Full variable domain (outside the CDR3, taken from reference TRBV5-1 and TRBJ2-1): KAGVTQTPRYLIKTRGQQVTLSCSPISGHRSVSWYQQTPGQGLQFLFEYFSETQRNKGNFPGRFSGRQFSNSRSEMNVSTLELGDSALYLCASSLEVGKGNEQFFGPGTRLTVL.

The chain links TRBV19 to TRBJ2-2, with D possibly matching TRBD1 (6 bases). Deletions cut 7 bases from V and 4 bases from J, with 13 bases between. The germline V gene has CDR1 LNHDA and CDR2 SQIVND (reference sequence). The length of the CDR3 is 14 residues. CDR3: CASMWVGGTGELFF. In DNA form, the CDR3 reads TGTGCCAGTATGTGGGTAGGGGGCACCGGGGAGCTGTTTTTT.